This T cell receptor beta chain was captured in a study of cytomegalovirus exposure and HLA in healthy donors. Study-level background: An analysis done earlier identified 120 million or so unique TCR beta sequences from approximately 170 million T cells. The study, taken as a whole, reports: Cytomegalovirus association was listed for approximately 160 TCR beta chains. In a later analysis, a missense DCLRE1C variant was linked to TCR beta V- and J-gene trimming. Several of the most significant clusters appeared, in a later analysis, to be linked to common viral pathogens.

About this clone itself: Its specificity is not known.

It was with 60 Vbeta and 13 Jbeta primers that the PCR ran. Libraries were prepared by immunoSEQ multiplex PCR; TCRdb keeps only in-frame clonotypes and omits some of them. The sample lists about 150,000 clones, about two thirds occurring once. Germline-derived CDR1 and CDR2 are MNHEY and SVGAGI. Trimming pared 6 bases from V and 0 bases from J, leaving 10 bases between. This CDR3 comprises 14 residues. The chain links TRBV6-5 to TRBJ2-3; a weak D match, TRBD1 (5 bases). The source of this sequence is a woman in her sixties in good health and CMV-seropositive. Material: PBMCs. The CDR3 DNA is TGTGCCAGCAGCAGGGCCCCTAGCACAGATACGCAGTATTTT. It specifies CASSRAPSTDTQYF.